This T cell receptor (beta chain) derives from a study of glioma-infiltrating T cells after dendritic cell vaccination. The CDR3 is 16 residues long. CDR1 is SGHRS, CDR2 YFSETQ, per germline. V was clipped by 1 base and J by 4 bases, with 17 bases between them. Assay used: immunoSEQ multiplex PCR; TCRdb lists only in-frame clones, some missing. In the table there are approximately 84,000 clones, under 90% of which are singletons. The chain carries TRBV5-1 and TRBJ2-5; D may be TRBD2 (5 bases). This clonotype was obtained from a human donor with glioblastoma. This material consisted of blood, taken before dendritic cell vaccination. The CDR3 protein is CASSLFGMGEGETQYF. The CDR3 DNA is TGCGCCAGCAGCTTGTTCGGTATGGGTGAGGGAGAGACCCAGTACTTC. Together with reference TRBV5-1 and TRBJ2-5, the CDR3 gives the full variable domain: KAGVTQTPRYLIKTRGQQVTLSCSPISGHRSVSWYQQTPGQGLQFLFEYFSETQRNKGNFPGRFSGRQFSNSRSEMNVSTLELGDSALYLCASSLFGMGEGETQYFGPGTRLLVL.